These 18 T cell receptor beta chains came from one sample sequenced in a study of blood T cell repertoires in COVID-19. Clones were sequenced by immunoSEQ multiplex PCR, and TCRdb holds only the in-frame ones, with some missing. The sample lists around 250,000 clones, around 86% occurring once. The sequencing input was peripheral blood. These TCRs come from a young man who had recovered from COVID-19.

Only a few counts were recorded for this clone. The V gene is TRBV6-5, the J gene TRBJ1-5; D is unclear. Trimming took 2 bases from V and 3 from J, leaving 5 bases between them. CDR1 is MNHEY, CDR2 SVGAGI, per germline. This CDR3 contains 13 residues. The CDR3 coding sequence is TGTGCCAGCAGTTACGACATCAATCAGCCCCAGCATTTT. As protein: CASSYDINQPQHF.

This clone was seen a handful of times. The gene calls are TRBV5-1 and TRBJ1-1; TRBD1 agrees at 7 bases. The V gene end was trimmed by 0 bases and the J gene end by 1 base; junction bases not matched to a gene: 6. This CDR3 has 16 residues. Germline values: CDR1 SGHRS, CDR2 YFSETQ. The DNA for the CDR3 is TGCGCCAGCAGCTTGGCGCAGACAGGGACGAACACTGAAGCTTTCTTT. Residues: CASSLAQTGTNTEAFF.

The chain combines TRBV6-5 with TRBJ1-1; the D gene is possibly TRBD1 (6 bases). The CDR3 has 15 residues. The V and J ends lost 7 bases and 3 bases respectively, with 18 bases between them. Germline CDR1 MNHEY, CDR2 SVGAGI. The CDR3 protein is CASKSQGVGHTEAFF. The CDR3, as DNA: TGTGCCAGCAAATCACAGGGCGTGGGGCACACTGAAGCTTTCTTT.

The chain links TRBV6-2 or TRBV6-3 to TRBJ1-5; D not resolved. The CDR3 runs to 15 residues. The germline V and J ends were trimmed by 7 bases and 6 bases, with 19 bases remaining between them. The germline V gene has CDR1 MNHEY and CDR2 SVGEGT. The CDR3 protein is CASTPTTPVGQPQHF. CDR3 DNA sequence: TGTGCCAGCACCCCAACCACCCCTGTCGGTCAGCCCCAGCATTTT.

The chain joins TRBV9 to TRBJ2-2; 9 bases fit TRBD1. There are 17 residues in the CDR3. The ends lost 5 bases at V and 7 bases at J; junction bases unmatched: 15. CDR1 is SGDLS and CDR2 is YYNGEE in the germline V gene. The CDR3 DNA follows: TGTGCCAGCAGTGAATTTGCCGGGACAGGGTATGGCGGGGAGCTGTTTTTT. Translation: CASSEFAGTGYGGELFF.

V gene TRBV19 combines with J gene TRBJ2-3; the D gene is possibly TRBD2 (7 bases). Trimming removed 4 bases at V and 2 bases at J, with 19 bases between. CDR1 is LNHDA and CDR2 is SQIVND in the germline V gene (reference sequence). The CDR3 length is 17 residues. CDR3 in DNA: TGTGCCAGTAGTACCCCTCGGGCGGGGGACATCACAGATACGCAGTATTTT. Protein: CASSTPRAGDITDTQYF. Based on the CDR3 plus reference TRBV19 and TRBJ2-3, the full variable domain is DGGITQSPKYLFRKEGQNVTLSCEQNLNHDAMYWYRQDPGQGLRLIYYSQIVNDFQKGDIAEGYSVSREKKESFPLTVTSAQKNPTAFYLCASSTPRAGDITDTQYFGPGTRLTVL.

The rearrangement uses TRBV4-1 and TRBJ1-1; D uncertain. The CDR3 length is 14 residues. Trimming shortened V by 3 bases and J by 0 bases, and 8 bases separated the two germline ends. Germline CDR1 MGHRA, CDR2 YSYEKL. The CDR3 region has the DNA TGCGCCAGCAGCCACACTTCTTTGAACACTGAAGCTTTCTTT. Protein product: CASSHTSLNTEAFF.

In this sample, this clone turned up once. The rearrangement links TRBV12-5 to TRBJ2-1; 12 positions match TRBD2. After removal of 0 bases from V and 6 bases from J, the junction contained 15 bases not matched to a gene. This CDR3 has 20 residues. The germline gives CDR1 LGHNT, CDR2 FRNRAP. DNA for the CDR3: TGTGCTAGTGGTTTGGTACCTCTCCCACTAGCGGGGGGCCATCCCAATGAGCAGTTCTTC. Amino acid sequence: CASGLVPLPLAGGHPNEQFF.

CDR3 coding DNA: TGTGCCAGCAACACCGGGACAGGGAATATCTACGAGCAGTACTTC. This encodes CASNTGTGNIYEQYF. The V and J genes are TRBV6-5 and TRBJ2-7; 9 nucleotides line up with TRBD1. V gave up 7 bases and J gave up 3 bases; unmatched junction bases: 10. The CDR3 contains 15 residues. The germline V gene encodes CDR1 MNHEY and CDR2 SVGAGI.

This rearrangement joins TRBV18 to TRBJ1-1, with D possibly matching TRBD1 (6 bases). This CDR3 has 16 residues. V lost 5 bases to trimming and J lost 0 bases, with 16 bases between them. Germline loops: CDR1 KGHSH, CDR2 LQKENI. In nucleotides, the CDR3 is TGTGCCAGCTCATCGATTACAGGGAACGTGAACACTGAAGCTTTCTTT. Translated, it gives CASSSITGNVNTEAFF.

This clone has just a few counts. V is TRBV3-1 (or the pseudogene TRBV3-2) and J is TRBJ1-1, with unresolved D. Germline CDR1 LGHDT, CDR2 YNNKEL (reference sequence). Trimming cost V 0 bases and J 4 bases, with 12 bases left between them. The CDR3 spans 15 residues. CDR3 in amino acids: CASSQEVGGGTEAFF. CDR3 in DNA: TGTGCCAGCAGCCAAGAAGTAGGAGGCGGCACTGAAGCTTTCTTT.

The CDR3 bases are TGTGCCAGCAGCTTAGGCGGAGATAATTCACCCCTCCACTTT. Translated, it gives CASSLGGDNSPLHF. The J gene is TRBJ1-6, the V gene TRBV11-2; the D is unclear. V lost 1 base and J 5 bases, leaving 6 bases between the germline ends. The germline CDR1 and CDR2 sequences are SGHAT and FQNNGV. This CDR3 spans 14 amino acids.

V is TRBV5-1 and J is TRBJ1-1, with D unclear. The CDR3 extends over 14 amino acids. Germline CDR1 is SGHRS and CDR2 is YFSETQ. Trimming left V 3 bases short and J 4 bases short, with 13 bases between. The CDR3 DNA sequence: TGCGCCAGCAGCTGGGCCGGGAGTGTCACTGAAGCTTTCTTT. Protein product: CASSWAGSVTEAFF.

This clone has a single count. Here the CDR3 DNA reads TGTGCCAGCAGTCCCCGGGACAAAAACGGGGCTTTCTTT. Translation: CASSPRDKNGAFF. The chain joins TRBV6-5 to TRBJ1-1; TRBD1 is a possible D gene (6 bases). CDR3 length: 13 residues. Trimming left V 5 bases short and J 11 bases short, with 18 bases between. CDR1 is MNHEY and CDR2 is SVGAGI in the germline V gene.

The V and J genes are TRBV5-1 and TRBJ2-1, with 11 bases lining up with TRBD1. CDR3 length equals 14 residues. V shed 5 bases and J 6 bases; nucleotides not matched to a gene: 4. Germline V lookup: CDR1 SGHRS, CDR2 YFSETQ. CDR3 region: CASRRGTGGNEQFF. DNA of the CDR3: TGCGCCAGCAGGCGGGGGACAGGGGGCAATGAGCAGTTCTTC.

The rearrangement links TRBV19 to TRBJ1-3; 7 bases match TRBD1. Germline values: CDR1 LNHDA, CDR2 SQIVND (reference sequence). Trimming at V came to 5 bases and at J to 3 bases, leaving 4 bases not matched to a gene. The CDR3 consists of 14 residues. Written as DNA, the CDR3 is TGTGCCAGTAGTTTCCGACAGGGTGGAAACACCATATATTTT. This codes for CASSFRQGGNTIYF.

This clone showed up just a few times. The CDR3 sequence is CASSSGTDTQYF. As DNA, the CDR3 is TGTGCCAGCAGCTCCGGGACAGATACGCAGTATTTT. The chain recombines TRBV5-8 with TRBJ2-3; D gene ambiguous. This CDR3 is built from 12 residues. V was shortened by 3 bases and J by 3 bases, with 5 bases between the two germline ends. In germline, CDR1 is SGHTS, CDR2 YDEGEE.

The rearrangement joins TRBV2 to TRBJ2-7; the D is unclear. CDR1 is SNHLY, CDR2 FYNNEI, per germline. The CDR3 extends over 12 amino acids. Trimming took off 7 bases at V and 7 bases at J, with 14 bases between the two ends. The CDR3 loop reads CASKSSPREQYF. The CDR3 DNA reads TGTGCCAGCAAGTCCAGCCCCAGGGAGCAGTACTTC.